This T cell receptor beta chain was captured by sequencing in a study of blood T cell repertoires in COVID-19. At the level of the study: The origin of the acute and convalescent COVID-19 samples was the United States, Italy and Spain. The cDNA or gDNA used as material had been derived from T cells, B-cell-depleted T cells, or PBMCs.

CDR3 length: 18 residues. V was clipped by 3 bases and J by 0 bases; unmatched bases: 14. The V gene's germline CDR1 is SQVTM and CDR2 ANQGSEA. Produced via immunoSEQ multiplex PCR; TCRdb's table is partial and in-frame only. The data hold roughly 280,000 clones, with just under 90% observed a single time. Participants' reported clinical history set cohort assignment. This clone has only one observation. This receptor was identified in a woman in her thirties with acute COVID-19. The specimen sequenced was PBMCs or T cells enriched from blood (not recorded which). The chain links TRBV29-1 to TRBJ2-4; 7 bases agree with TRBD2. The CDR3 coding sequence is TGCAGCGTTGAGGGCGGGGAGGGTCCCCTTCTAGCCAAAAACATTCAGTACTTC. Protein sequence: CSVEGGEGPLLAKNIQYF.